The following is a T cell receptor (beta chain) sequence with its context. Enrolled through a virtual design, the participants were between roughly 18 and 95 years of age and came from under 25 US areas. Cohort 3 donors counted as recovered after two negative PCRs, clearance, or resolved symptoms. The entry originates in a study of blood T cell repertoires in COVID-19. Study overall: The United States, Italy and Spain supplied acute and convalescent COVID-19 samples. PBMCs, B-cell-depleted T cells, or T cells provided the cDNA or gDNA that made up the material.

The CDR3 loop spans 17 amino acids. Assay used: immunoSEQ multiplex PCR; TCRdb lists only in-frame clones, some missing. The data contain about 240,000 clones, roughly 90% of them seen just once; the ten biggest clones take up 4.1%. The chain recombines TRBV21-1 with TRBJ1-2; TRBD1 is taken as the D call from the table, unchecked against the DNA. TRBV21-1 constitutes a pseudogene. Sequences were obtained from PBMCs or T cells enriched from blood (not recorded which). The origin of this receptor is a woman aged 25 to 39 who had recovered from COVID-19. The CDR3 region is CASSKCPGRIEHYGYTF. The DNA for the CDR3 is TGTGCCAGCAGCAAATGCCCTGGCCGAATCGAACACTATGGCTACACCTTC.